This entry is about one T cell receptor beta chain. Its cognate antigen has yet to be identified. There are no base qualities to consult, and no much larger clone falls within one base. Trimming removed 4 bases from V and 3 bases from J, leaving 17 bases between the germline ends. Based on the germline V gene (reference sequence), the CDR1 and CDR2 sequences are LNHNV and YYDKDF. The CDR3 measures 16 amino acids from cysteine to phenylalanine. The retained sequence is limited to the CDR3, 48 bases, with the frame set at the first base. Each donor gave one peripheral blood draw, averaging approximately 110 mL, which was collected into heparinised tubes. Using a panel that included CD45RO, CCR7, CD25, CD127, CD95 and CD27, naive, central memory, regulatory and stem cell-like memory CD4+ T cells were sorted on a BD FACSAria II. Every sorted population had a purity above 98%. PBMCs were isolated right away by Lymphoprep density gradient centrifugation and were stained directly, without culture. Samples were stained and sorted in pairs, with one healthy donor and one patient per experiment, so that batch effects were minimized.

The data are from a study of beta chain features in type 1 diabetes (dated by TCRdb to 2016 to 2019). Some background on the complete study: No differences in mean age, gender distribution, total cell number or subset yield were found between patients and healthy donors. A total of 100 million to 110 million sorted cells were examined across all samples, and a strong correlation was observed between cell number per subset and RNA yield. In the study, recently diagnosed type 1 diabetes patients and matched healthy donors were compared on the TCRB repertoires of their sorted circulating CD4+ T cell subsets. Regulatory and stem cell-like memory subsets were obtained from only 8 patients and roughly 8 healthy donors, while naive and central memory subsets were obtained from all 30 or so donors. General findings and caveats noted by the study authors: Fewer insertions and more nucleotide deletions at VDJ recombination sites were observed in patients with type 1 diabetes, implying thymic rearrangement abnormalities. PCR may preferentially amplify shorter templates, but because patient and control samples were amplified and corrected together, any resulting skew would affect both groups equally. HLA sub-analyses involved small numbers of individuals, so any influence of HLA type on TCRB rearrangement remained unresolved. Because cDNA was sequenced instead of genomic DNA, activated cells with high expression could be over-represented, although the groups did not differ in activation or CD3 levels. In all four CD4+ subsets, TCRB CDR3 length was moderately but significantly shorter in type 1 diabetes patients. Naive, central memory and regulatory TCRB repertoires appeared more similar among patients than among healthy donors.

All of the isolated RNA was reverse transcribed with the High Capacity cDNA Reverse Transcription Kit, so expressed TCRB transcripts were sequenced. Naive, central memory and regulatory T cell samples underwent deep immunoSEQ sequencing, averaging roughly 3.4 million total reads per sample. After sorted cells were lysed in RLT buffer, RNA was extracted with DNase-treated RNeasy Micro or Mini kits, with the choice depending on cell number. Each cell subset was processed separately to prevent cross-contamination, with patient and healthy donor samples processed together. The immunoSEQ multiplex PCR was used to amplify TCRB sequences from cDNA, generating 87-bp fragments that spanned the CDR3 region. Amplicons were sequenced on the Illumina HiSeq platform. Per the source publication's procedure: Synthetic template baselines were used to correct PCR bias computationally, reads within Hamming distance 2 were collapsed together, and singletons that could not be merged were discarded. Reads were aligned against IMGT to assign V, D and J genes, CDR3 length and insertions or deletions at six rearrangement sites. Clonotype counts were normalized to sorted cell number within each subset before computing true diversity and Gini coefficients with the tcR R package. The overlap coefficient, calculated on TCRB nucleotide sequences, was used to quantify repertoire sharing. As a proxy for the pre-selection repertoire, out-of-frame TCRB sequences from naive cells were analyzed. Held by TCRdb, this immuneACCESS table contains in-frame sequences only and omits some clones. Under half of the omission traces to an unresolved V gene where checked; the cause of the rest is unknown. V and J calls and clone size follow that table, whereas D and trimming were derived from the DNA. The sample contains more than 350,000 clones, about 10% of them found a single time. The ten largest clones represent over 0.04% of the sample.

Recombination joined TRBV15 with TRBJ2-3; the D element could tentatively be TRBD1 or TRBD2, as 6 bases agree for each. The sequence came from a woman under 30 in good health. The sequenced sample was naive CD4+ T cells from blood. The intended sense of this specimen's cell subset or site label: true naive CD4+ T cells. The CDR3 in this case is CATSKGGLLGTDTQYF. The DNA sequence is TGTGCCACCAGCAAGGGGGGACTTCTGGGAACAGATACGCAGTATTTT.